Below are 2 T cell receptor beta chains sequenced from a single sample in a study of cytomegalovirus exposure and HLA in healthy donors. Profiling relied on immunoSEQ multiplex PCR, and the TCRdb table lists in-frame clones only, not all of them. The sample shows 70,000 to 80,000 clones, 85% to 95% of them seen only once. Sequenced input: PBMCs. The receptors were sampled from a woman under 30 in good health and CMV-seronegative.

The chain recombines TRBV28 with TRBJ2-5, with TRBD1 identical over 10 bases. Trimming at V came to 7 bases and at J to 1 base, leaving 9 bases not matched to a gene. The CDR3 sequence is 16 residues long. CDR1 is MDHEN, CDR2 SYDVKM, per germline. As DNA, the CDR3 is TGTGCCAGCACCACCGAGGGACAGGGGACCCAAGAGACCCAGTACTTC. It encodes CASTTEGQGTQETQYF.

This clone occurred a few times. The rearrangement uses TRBV7-2 and TRBJ2-7, with 7 bases lining up with TRBD1. This CDR3 region has 13 residues. CDR1 SGHTA and CDR2 FQGNSA come from the germline V gene. The J segment lost 7 bases and the V segment lost 5 bases, leaving 8 bases of the junction unmatched. The CDR3 loop reads CASSPWTGWEQYF. DNA for the CDR3: TGTGCCAGCAGCCCCTGGACAGGCTGGGAGCAGTACTTC.